The rows below give T cell receptor beta chains drawn from one sample of a study of OX40 agonist ivuxolimab in advanced cancers. Libraries were prepared by immunoSEQ multiplex PCR; TCRdb keeps only in-frame clonotypes and omits some of them. The sample records some 30,000 clones, roughly 84% being singletons. The sample here was CD4+ or CD8+ T cells sorted from blood, taken in a trial of the OX40 agonist ivuxolimab. The receptors here all came from an adult with an advanced solid tumor such as melanoma, head and neck, liver or kidney cancer. The CDR3 runs from the conserved cysteine through the conserved F or W. Each record gives: J gene, V gene, CDR3 protein.

j_call: TRBJ1-1; v_call: TRBV11-2; cdr3_aa: CASSGGWTEAFF
j_call: TRBJ1-5; v_call: TRBV28; cdr3_aa: CASSPGQGYQPQHF
j_call: TRBJ1-5; v_call: TRBV28; cdr3_aa: CASSLSRDIHNQPQHF
j_call: TRBJ2-1; v_call: TRBV20-1; cdr3_aa: CSALLGNEQFF
j_call: TRBJ2-5; v_call: TRBV7-9; cdr3_aa: CASSSRARRKETQYF
j_call: TRBJ1-4; v_call: TRBV28; cdr3_aa: CASRDGTGRLKLFF
j_call: TRBJ2-1; v_call: TRBV9; cdr3_aa: CASSVGWDRQFF
j_call: TRBJ2-1; v_call: TRBV4-3; cdr3_aa: CASSQDRGSRSNEQFF
j_call: TRBJ1-2; v_call: TRBV30; cdr3_aa: CAWSPTGNGYTF
j_call: TRBJ2-5; v_call: TRBV28; cdr3_aa: CASSIRLAGGETQYF
j_call: TRBJ2-7; v_call: TRBV4-2; cdr3_aa: CASSQDRWTSEQYF